Listed below are T cell receptor beta chains from one sample, sequenced in a study of T cell responses to AZD1222 COVID-19 vaccine. Clones were read by immunoSEQ multiplex PCR, and TCRdb kept only the in-frame ones, dropping some. Of roughly 140,000 clones detected, around 88% appear once; the ten largest clones hold 3% to 4%. This specimen consisted of peripheral blood, obtained on day 0 of MenACWY control vaccination. These TCRs come from an adult in good health. Both conserved end residues are part of each CDR3. A D gene is named only where the DNA matches it firmly. A row's size may be missing; if present it is once, few, many or a size class.

D,V,size,J,DNA,CDR3
.,TRBV27,.,TRBJ2-1,TGTGCCAACAACGGGACTGGGCCCCGATTCTACAATGAGCAGTTCTTC,CANNGTGPRFYNEQFF
.,TRBV9,.,TRBJ2-2,TGTGCCAGCAGCCTTGGGGGGGCGGCCACCGGGGAGCTGTTTTTT,CASSLGGAATGELFF
TRBD2,TRBV6-5,.,TRBJ2-1,TGTGCCAGCAGAATAGCGGGAGAGTCCTACAATGAGCAGTTCTTC,CASRIAGESYNEQFF
.,TRBV7-3,.,TRBJ2-5,TGTGCCAGCAGCCCTCTGGGAAAAGAGACCCAGTACTTC,CASSPLGKETQYF
TRBD2,TRBV7-2,.,TRBJ2-7,TGTGCCAGCAGCCCCTACGGACTAGCGGGAACCTACGAGCAGTACTTC,CASSPYGLAGTYEQYF
.,TRBV18,.,TRBJ2-1,TGTGCCAGCAGCAGGACTCGCTCCTACAATGAGCAGTTCTTC,CASSRTRSYNEQFF
TRBD1,TRBV15,.,TRBJ1-2,TGTGCCACCAGCAGAGATCTAGGCAGGGGGCAGGGCTACACCTTC,CATSRDLGRGQGYTF
.,TRBV18,.,TRBJ1-2,TGTGCCAGCTCACCAATAGGAGCTTCAGGAGACTATGGCTACACCTTC,CASSPIGASGDYGYTF
.,TRBV14,.,TRBJ2-3,TGTGCCAGCAGCCTCGGATTTATTACTAGCACAGATACGCAGTATTTT,CASSLGFITSTDTQYF
TRBD2,TRBV6-2/TRBV6-3,.,TRBJ2-7,TGTGCCAGCAGTGCGGGAGACCACGAGCAGTACTTC,CASSAGDHEQYF
.,TRBV24-1,.,TRBJ1-2,TGTGCCACCAGTGATTTTACCATAAACTATGGCTACACCTTC,CATSDFTINYGYTF
TRBD1,TRBV27,.,TRBJ2-1,TGTGCCAGCAGTAGACCCGGGACAGGGGTCAATGAGCAGTTCTTC,CASSRPGTGVNEQFF
TRBD1,TRBV28,.,TRBJ1-5,TGTGCCAGCAGCCTAGCCAGGGGGCTTAATCAGCCCCAGCATTTT,CASSLARGLNQPQHF
.,TRBV28,.,TRBJ2-4,TGTGCCAGCAGTTCCAGAAAGGGCAAAAACATTCAGTACTTC,CASSSRKGKNIQYF
.,TRBV6-5,.,TRBJ1-1,TGTGCCAGCAGTTCCACTCGGGGCACTGAAGCTTTCTTT,CASSSTRGTEAFF
TRBD1,TRBV5-1,once,TRBJ1-4,TGCGCCAGCAGCCAAGGGACAGGGGCGAATGAAAAACTGTTTTTT,CASSQGTGANEKLFF
TRBD1,TRBV24-1,.,TRBJ2-1,TGTGCCACCAGCCAGCAGGGGGCGAGCTCCTACAATGAGCAGTTCTTC,CATSQQGASSYNEQFF
TRBD1,TRBV9,.,TRBJ1-1,TGTGCCAGCAGCGGGACAGGGGGATACACTGAAGCTTTCTTT,CASSGTGGYTEAFF
.,TRBV9,.,TRBJ2-3,TGTGCCAGCAGCGTAGCTACTCCGGCAGATACGCAGTATTTT,CASSVATPADTQYF
.,TRBV7-2,.,TRBJ1-3,TGTGCCAGCAGCTTAGGGGACCGCCGCACCATATATTTT,CASSLGDRRTIYF
.,TRBV6-5,.,TRBJ1-1,TGTGCCAGCATCCGAACCAGGACAGTGAACACTGAAGCTTTCTTT,CASIRTRTVNTEAFF
TRBD1,TRBV4-2,.,TRBJ2-1,TGTGCCAGCAGCCAAGATGGGGGCCGGGGCTGGACAGGCAGCTCCTACAATGAGCAGTTCTTC,CASSQDGGRGWTGSSYNEQFF
TRBD2,TRBV28,.,TRBJ2-3,TGTGCCAGCAGGTCGGAAGGATGGCGGGAGAGAATGGGTACGCAGTATTTT,CASRSEGWRERMGTQYF